These 21 T cell receptor beta chains originate from one sample sequenced in a study of CD8 T cells in Susac syndrome. An input of roughly 0.5 to 1 ug of RNA was subjected to reverse transcription using random hexamers. TCRdb independently ran MiXCR on the immunoSEQ multiplex PCR reads; one entry per CDR3 protein. The sample gives hundreds of thousands of distinct CDR3 sequences, 80% to 95% of which show up once; about 0.07% is in the top ten. Sequencing was carried out using CD4+ T cells from PBMCs. Receptors were obtained from a human donor with multiple sclerosis.

The DNA for the CDR3 is TGTGCCAGCAGCTTCGGGAGTCGGGGCGACGAGCAGTACTTC. Amino acid sequence: CASSFGSRGDEQYF. The chain recombines TRBV7-9 with TRBJ2-7, with D tentatively TRBD2 (6 bases). This CDR3 contains 14 residues. Germline-derived CDR1 and CDR2 are SEHNR and FQNEAQ (reference sequence). V was pared by 3 bases and J by 5 bases, with 14 bases between.

The chain is built from TRBV30 and TRBJ1-5; D is uncertain. The V and J ends lost 0 bases and 3 bases respectively, with 6 bases between them. This CDR3 region has 13 residues. From germline, CDR1 is GTSNPN and CDR2 SVGIG (reference sequence). The CDR3 spells CAWSVGLNQPQHF. The CDR3, as DNA: TGTGCCTGGAGTGTCGGTCTCAATCAGCCCCAGCATTTT.

V is TRBV3-1 and J is TRBJ2-6; possibly TRBD2 for D (7 bases). Per germline, CDR1 LGHDT and CDR2 YNNKEL (reference sequence). There are 19 residues in the CDR3. Trimming removed 4 bases at V and 0 bases at J, with 19 bases between. CDR3 region: CASSPEYGGGGSGANVLTF. DNA for the CDR3: TGTGCCAGCAGCCCCGAATATGGGGGGGGCGGCTCTGGGGCCAACGTCCTGACTTTC.

J is TRBJ1-5 and V is TRBV6-6; D unclear. This CDR3 contains 15 residues. Germline CDR1 is MNHNY and CDR2 is SVGAGI (reference sequence). The V end was cut by 6 bases, the J end by 1 base, with 13 bases between. The CDR3 DNA sequence: TGTGCCAGCAGCCGACTGGGGTTGAGCAATCAGCCCCAGCATTTT. Translating gives CASSRLGLSNQPQHF.

The chain recombines TRBV10-2 with TRBJ2-1; possibly TRBD2 for D (6 bases). Deletions cut 4 bases from V and 10 bases from J, with 14 bases between. CDR1 is WSHSY and CDR2 is SAAADI in the germline V gene. CDR3 length equals 13 residues. The CDR3 bases are TGCGCCAGCAGTGGACTAGGACTTGGAGAGCAGTTCTTC. Residues: CASSGLGLGEQFF.

The V call is TRBV12-3 or TRBV12-4, the J call TRBJ1-1, with D possibly being TRBD1 (6 bases). The V and J ends lost 5 bases and 11 bases respectively, with 15 bases between them. This CDR3 spans 12 amino acids. As DNA, the CDR3 is TGTGCCAGCAGTCCCCCAACAGGGCGGGCTTTCTTT. This gives the protein CASSPPTGRAFF.

The rearrangement uses TRBV6-5 and TRBJ2-6; 7 bases are shared with TRBD1. This CDR3 spans 16 amino acids. Trimming took 1 base from V and 2 from J; bases not matched to a gene: 2. Germline V gene sequence: CDR1 MNHEY, CDR2 SVGAGI. The CDR3 region has the DNA TGTGCCAGCAGTTACTTGACAGGGACTGGGGCCAACGTCCTGACTTTC. Amino acids: CASSYLTGTGANVLTF.

This chain connects TRBV18 to TRBJ2-2; tentative D call: TRBD2 (6 bases). The V end lost 3 bases, the J end lost 1 base, and 15 bases lay between the germline ends. Germline V CDR1 and CDR2: KGHSH, LQKENI. There are 17 residues in the CDR3. CDR3 DNA: TGTGCCAGCTCACCGCCCCCGACGGGACTGAACACCGGGGAGCTGTTTTTT. Translated: CASSPPPTGLNTGELFF.

The chain combines TRBV4-1 with TRBJ2-3; D might be TRBD1 (6 bases). CDR3 length: 17 amino acids. V shed 0 bases and J shed 0 bases, with 13 bases lying between them. Looked up from germline, CDR1 is MGHRA and CDR2 is YSYEKL. The CDR3 is CASSQDPPGGSTDTQYF. CDR3 DNA sequence: TGCGCCAGCAGCCAAGATCCCCCTGGGGGCAGCACAGATACGCAGTATTTT.

V is TRBV15 and J is TRBJ1-5, with 9 nucleotides matching TRBD1. Germline V CDR1 and CDR2: LNHNV, YYDKDF (reference sequence). The ends lost 5 bases at V and 5 bases at J; junction bases unmatched: 7. The CDR3 has 15 amino acids. The CDR3 loop is CATSEGQGMDQPQHF. CDR3 in DNA: TGTGCCACCAGCGAAGGACAGGGGATGGATCAGCCCCAGCATTTT.

J is TRBJ1-2 and V is TRBV28; a weak D match, TRBD1 (5 bases). The CDR3 covers 15 residues. Per germline, CDR1 MDHEN and CDR2 SYDVKM. Between the trimmed V and J ends, which lost 6 bases and 0 bases, there was a span of 14 bases. The CDR3 sequence is CASSRDAGPNYGYTF. The CDR3 DNA is TGTGCCAGCAGCCGGGACGCAGGACCTAACTATGGCTACACCTTC.

This sequence joins TRBV20-1 and TRBJ1-6, with D unclear. The CDR3 spans 12 residues. Germline V gene data show CDR1 as DFQATT and CDR2 as SNEGSKA (reference sequence). V was clipped by 3 bases and J by 9 bases, with 9 bases between them. CDR3 bases: TGCAGTGCTAGCCAGGAAGGTTCACCCCTCCACTTT. It codes for CSASQEGSPLHF.

The chain links TRBV19 to TRBJ1-1; 11 bases fit TRBD1. Germline trimming cut 5 bases from V and 5 bases from J; bases unmatched to any gene: 7. The CDR3 consists of 15 residues. The V gene's germline CDR1 is LNHDA and CDR2 SQIVND (reference sequence). The CDR3 region has the DNA TGTGCCAGTAGTTCCCGGACAGGGGGCGGAACTGAAGCTTTCTTT. Its translation: CASSSRTGGGTEAFF.

The chain employs TRBV5-1 and TRBJ2-4; D may be TRBD2 (5 bases). Trimming removed 4 bases at V and 8 bases at J, with 19 bases between. This CDR3 has 15 residues. CDR1 and CDR2 (germline): SGHRS, YFSETQ. CDR3 coding DNA: TGCGCCAGCAGCCTCGAGGGCCGCCCGGGTGACATTCAGTACTTC. Translation gives CASSLEGRPGDIQYF.

The chain carries TRBV25-1 and TRBJ1-2, with D perhaps TRBD1 (5 bases). The germline CDR1 and CDR2 sequences are MGHDK and SYGVNS. The CDR3 has 15 amino acids. Trimming took 6 bases from V and 1 from J, leaving 15 bases between them. The CDR3 region has the DNA TGTGCCAGCAGCAGAGGGGAACCTATTAACTATGGCTACACCTTC. It specifies CASSRGEPINYGYTF.

The count of this clonotype is one. The chain joins TRBV29-1 to TRBJ2-3, with D hard to call. Germline loops: CDR1 SQVTM, CDR2 ANQGSEA. Trimming stripped 6 bases from V and 5 bases from J, with 9 bases between. The CDR3 is 11 residues long. CDR3 sequence: CSVLVGDTQYF. The CDR3 DNA reads as TGCAGCGTGTTGGTGGGAGATACGCAGTATTTT.

As DNA, the CDR3 is TGTGCCTGGACCCAGGGCGGGAATCAGCCCCAGCATTTT. Residues: CAWTQGGNQPQHF. V gene TRBV30 combines with J gene TRBJ1-5, with TRBD1 as a possible D gene (5 bases). CDR1 and CDR2 (germline): GTSNPN, SVGIG (reference sequence). The CDR3 runs to 13 residues. V lost 4 bases to trimming and J lost 4 bases, with 11 bases between them.

V is TRBV2 and J is TRBJ2-7; D may match TRBD1 or TRBD2 (5 bases each). Deletions cut 6 bases from V and 8 bases from J, with 17 bases between. The germline gives CDR1 SNHLY, CDR2 FYNNEI. The CDR3 is made up of 13 amino acids. CDR3 nucleotide sequence: TGTGCCAGCAGGAGCCCAGAGAGGGACCAGCAGTACTTC. It is translated as CASRSPERDQQYF.

In its sample, this clonotype was seen once. The J gene is TRBJ1-3, the V gene TRBV5-1; no clear D. The CDR3 spans 15 residues. V lost 7 bases and J 0 bases, leaving 14 bases between the germline ends. Germline values: CDR1 SGHRS, CDR2 YFSETQ. The CDR3 loop is CASLGPLSSGNTIYF. CDR3 DNA: TGCGCCAGCCTAGGACCTTTGAGCTCTGGAAACACCATATATTTT.

V is TRBV5-6 and J is TRBJ2-2, with TRBD1 matching over 12 bases. J was trimmed by 6 bases and V by 3 bases; bases with no gene match: 6. The CDR3 is made up of 16 amino acids. Germline assignment: CDR1 SGHDT and CDR2 YYEEEE. CDR3 in amino acids: CASSSGGTGGSGELFF. Here the CDR3 DNA reads TGTGCCAGCAGCTCAGGGGGGACAGGGGGCTCCGGGGAGCTGTTTTTT.

The chain links TRBV7-9 to TRBJ1-1; weak D call: TRBD1 (5 bases). This CDR3 spans 15 amino acids. Trimming removed 3 bases at V and 1 base at J, with 12 bases between. CDR1 SEHNR and CDR2 FQNEAQ come from the germline V gene (reference sequence). DNA of the CDR3: TGTGCCAGCAGCTTTCGGGGCTCCCAGAACACTGAAGCTTTCTTT. Encoded protein: CASSFRGSQNTEAFF.